The 22 T cell receptor beta chains listed next were all sequenced from one sample in a study of T-cell reconstitution after alpha-beta-depleted transplantation in children. TCRbeta library construction was performed incorporating unique molecular identifiers. Via MiXCR, TCRdb re-called the PCR reads, giving one row per CDR3 protein. The data hold roughly 400,000 distinct CDR3 sequences, with around 46% observed a single time. This sample comprised PBMCs, obtained before TCRalphabeta/CD19-depleted stem cell transplant. All receptors come from a girl aged 2-10 years with aplastic anemia, due to receive a stem cell transplant.

V is TRBV20-1 and J is TRBJ2-5; weak D call: TRBD2 (6 bases). The germline CDR1 and CDR2 sequences are DFQATT and SNEGSKA (reference sequence). V was cut by 6 bases and J by 4 bases, with 30 bases left in between. This CDR3 comprises 18 residues. This CDR3 is CSANRAGRWLAPRETQYF. The CDR3 DNA reads as TGCAGTGCCAATCGGGCGGGTAGATGGCTAGCGCCTCGAGAGACCCAGTACTTC.

V gene TRBV15 combines with J gene TRBJ1-5, with D unclear. Trimming removed 5 bases at V and 1 base at J, with 6 bases between. The CDR3 loop spans 13 amino acids. Germline V lookup: CDR1 LNHNV, CDR2 YYDKDF (reference sequence). The chain's CDR3 is CATSDKSNQPQHF. The CDR3 nucleotides read TGTGCCACCAGCGACAAGAGCAATCAGCCCCAGCATTTT.

The chain carries TRBV4-3 and TRBJ2-7, with D possibly matching TRBD2 (5 bases). CDR3 length: 14 amino acids. Germline values: CDR1 LGHNA, CDR2 YSLEER. V was shortened by 0 bases and J by 5 bases, with 11 bases between the two germline ends. CDR3 loop: CASSQDHEGNEQYF. The CDR3 DNA is TGCGCCAGCAGCCAAGATCACGAGGGCAACGAGCAGTACTTC.

J is TRBJ2-7 and V is TRBV20-1; 11 bases agree with TRBD1. Germline CDR1 is DFQATT and CDR2 is SNEGSKA (reference sequence). This CDR3 has 14 amino acids. With V trimmed by 5 bases and J by 6 bases, 9 bases remained unmatched. In DNA, the CDR3 is TGCAGTGCTGTTCCCGGGACAGGGGGGTTCGAGCAGTACTTC. It codes for CSAVPGTGGFEQYF.

The chain is built from TRBV5-5 and TRBJ2-1; perhaps D is TRBD1 or TRBD2 (6 bases each). Germline CDR1 is SGHKS and CDR2 is YYEKEE (reference sequence). Between the trimmed V and J ends, which lost 6 bases and 9 bases, there was a span of 10 bases. The CDR3 loop spans 11 amino acids. The CDR3 is CASNRGLEQFF. In DNA, the CDR3 is TGTGCCAGCAACCGGGGGCTTGAGCAGTTCTTC.

The chain employs TRBV7-2 and TRBJ2-1, with no clear D. V lost 2 bases to trimming and J lost 5 bases, with 13 bases between them. Germline assignment: CDR1 SGHTA and CDR2 FQGNSA. The CDR3 spans 15 residues. The CDR3 DNA sequence: TGTGCCAGCAGCTTAAGGCTAGTCTATAACAATGAGCAGTTCTTC. This gives the protein CASSLRLVYNNEQFF.

This clonotype was counted many times. The gene calls are TRBV2 and TRBJ2-5; D is unresolved. V was trimmed by 11 bases and J by 3 bases, leaving 10 bases between them. Germline loops: CDR1 SNHLY, CDR2 FYNNEI. This CDR3 has 11 residues. CDR3 sequence: CAGRVKETQYF. The CDR3 nucleotides are TGTGCCGGTCGGGTCAAAGAGACCCAGTACTTC.

The rearrangement joins TRBV5-1 to TRBJ2-3; 7 nucleotides agree with TRBD1. J was trimmed by 4 bases and V by 4 bases; bases with no gene match: 6. CDR3 length equals 14 residues. Germline CDR1 is SGHRS and CDR2 is YFSETQ. The CDR3 spells CASSTDRAADTQYF. The CDR3 DNA reads TGCGCCAGCAGCACCGACAGGGCCGCAGATACGCAGTATTTT.

The chain carries TRBV15 and TRBJ2-7; 8 bases match TRBD1. Germline CDR1 and CDR2: LNHNV and YYDKDF (reference sequence). This CDR3 has 12 amino acids. The trim removed 7 bases at V and 7 bases at J, leaving 6 bases unmatched. The CDR3 DNA reads as TGTGCCACCACCTCAGACAGGGGAGAGCAGTACTTC. Translation: CATTSDRGEQYF.

There are many counts of this clonotype. This chain connects TRBV7-6 to TRBJ1-4; 10 bases agree with TRBD1. Germline lookup yields CDR1 SGHVS and CDR2 FNYEAQ. This CDR3 is 16 amino acids long. The ends lost 4 bases at V and 8 bases at J; junction bases unmatched: 10. The CDR3, as DNA: TGTGCCAGCAGCTCCACCGGGACAGGGGTGGGCGAAAAACTGTTTTTT. Translation gives CASSSTGTGVGEKLFF.

This clonotype was seen more than once but under ten times. The rearrangement joins TRBV27 to TRBJ2-3; the match to TRBD2 covers 12 bases. The junction had 10 bases not matched to a gene; V was cut back by 7 bases and J by 5 bases. This CDR3 has 16 amino acids. Germline CDR1 reads MNHEY; CDR2 reads SMNVEV (reference sequence). The CDR3 loop reads CASTFIGGLAGDTQYF. CDR3 sequence (DNA): TGTGCCAGCACTTTTATAGGGGGACTAGCGGGAGATACGCAGTATTTT.

This clonotype was seen more than once but under ten times. V usage is TRBV5-1 and J usage is TRBJ1-2; 9 bases match TRBD1. The germline CDR1 and CDR2 sequences are SGHRS and YFSETQ. The CDR3 contains 15 residues. Losses at the gene ends were 4 bases for V and 8 bases for J; bases not matched to a gene: 12. The CDR3 DNA reads TGCGCCAGCAGCCACTCCGGGACAGGGCCCGGGGGCTACACCTTC. Its protein is CASSHSGTGPGGYTF.

This clonotype occurred many times. V and J are TRBV3-1 and TRBJ1-5; TRBD1 matches 8 bases. Unmatched junction bases numbered 3, after V lost 5 bases and J lost 3 bases. CDR1 is LGHDT, CDR2 YNNKEL, per germline (reference sequence). The CDR3 length is 14 residues. In DNA, the CDR3 is TGTGCCAGCAGCTTGGACAGGGTCAATCAGCCCCAGCATTTT. The encoded protein is CASSLDRVNQPQHF.

This clonotype was detected once. The V call is TRBV2, the J call TRBJ2-1, with D unresolved. CDR1 SNHLY and CDR2 FYNNEI come from the germline V gene. V lost 8 bases and J 4 bases, leaving 12 bases between the germline ends. This CDR3 has 13 residues. Written as DNA, the CDR3 is TGTGCCAGCGAGTTCAGTCATTACAATGAGCAGTTCTTC. It yields the protein CASEFSHYNEQFF.

Ten or more counts support this clonotype. The chain links TRBV4-1 to TRBJ2-1; 7 bases line up with TRBD1. This CDR3 has 17 amino acids. The J segment lost 2 bases and the V segment lost 4 bases, leaving 11 bases of the junction unmatched. Germline V gene lookup returns CDR1 MGHRA and CDR2 YSYEKL. The CDR3 DNA reads TGCGCCAGCAGCCTCCATGGATCCGGGACAGCCTACAATGAGCAGTTCTTC. It translates to CASSLHGSGTAYNEQFF.

This clonotype was seen many times. The chain links TRBV5-1 to TRBJ1-1; D is possibly TRBD1 (5 bases). The V gene's germline CDR1 is SGHRS and CDR2 YFSETQ. V shed 5 bases and J shed 0 bases, with 14 bases lying between them. The CDR3 has 15 residues. As DNA, the CDR3 is TGCGCCAGCAGTAGTCTGGGGCGGATGAACACTGAAGCTTTCTTT. Translated: CASSSLGRMNTEAFF.

This chain links TRBV7-9 with TRBJ1-2; D not resolved. Germline V gene lookup returns CDR1 SEHNR and CDR2 FQNEAQ (reference sequence). The CDR3 spans 15 residues. V was cut by 1 base and J by 3 bases, with 12 bases left in between. This CDR3 is CASSLEALGDYGYTF. Written as DNA, the CDR3 is TGTGCCAGCAGCTTAGAGGCCCTTGGGGACTATGGCTACACCTTC.

The rearrangement joins TRBV7-6 to TRBJ2-2; TRBD2 aligns across 8 bases. The germline V gene encodes CDR1 SGHVS and CDR2 FNYEAQ. The CDR3 covers 19 residues. With V trimmed by 0 bases and J by 6 bases, 15 bases remained unmatched. CDR3 DNA: TGTGCCAGCAGCTTAGCTGTAACCCCAGATCCCGGGGGGGCCGGGGAGCTGTTTTTT. Its protein is CASSLAVTPDPGGAGELFF.

The chain employs TRBV13 and TRBJ2-7; TRBD2 aligns across 9 bases. The V segment lost 4 bases and the J segment 5 bases; nucleotides outside the gene matches: 6. CDR3 size: 14 residues. Per the germline V gene, CDR1 is PRHDT and CDR2 is FYEKMQ (reference sequence). The CDR3 region is CASSSGLARNEQYF. DNA for the CDR3: TGTGCCAGCAGCTCCGGACTAGCGAGAAACGAGCAGTACTTC.

The chain joins TRBV18 to TRBJ2-1; no reliable D call. Germline V lookup: CDR1 KGHSH, CDR2 LQKENI. Trimming stripped 3 bases from V and 6 bases from J, with 15 bases between. CDR3 length equals 15 residues. DNA for the CDR3: TGTGCCAGCTCACCTCCCCCGGGCAGTGGCAATGAGCAGTTCTTC. Translating gives CASSPPPGSGNEQFF.

The chain recombines TRBV10-3 with TRBJ2-3; D might be TRBD1 (6 bases). The V gene's germline CDR1 is ENHRY and CDR2 SYGVKD. The CDR3 sequence is 15 residues long. V was cut by 8 bases and J by 1 base, with 16 bases left in between. The CDR3 DNA reads as TGTGCCATCGGCCGGGACACCCATCGCACAGATACGCAGTATTTT. This gives the protein CAIGRDTHRTDTQYF.

This rearrangement joins TRBV5-1 to TRBJ2-1, with TRBD2 matching over 13 bases. Germline lookup yields CDR1 SGHRS and CDR2 YFSETQ. The CDR3 length is 16 residues. The V gene end was trimmed by 4 bases and the J gene end by 2 bases; junction bases not matched to a gene: 3. This CDR3 reads CASSAGLAGTYNEQFF. CDR3 nucleotides: TGCGCCAGCAGCGCGGGACTAGCGGGGACCTACAATGAGCAGTTCTTC.